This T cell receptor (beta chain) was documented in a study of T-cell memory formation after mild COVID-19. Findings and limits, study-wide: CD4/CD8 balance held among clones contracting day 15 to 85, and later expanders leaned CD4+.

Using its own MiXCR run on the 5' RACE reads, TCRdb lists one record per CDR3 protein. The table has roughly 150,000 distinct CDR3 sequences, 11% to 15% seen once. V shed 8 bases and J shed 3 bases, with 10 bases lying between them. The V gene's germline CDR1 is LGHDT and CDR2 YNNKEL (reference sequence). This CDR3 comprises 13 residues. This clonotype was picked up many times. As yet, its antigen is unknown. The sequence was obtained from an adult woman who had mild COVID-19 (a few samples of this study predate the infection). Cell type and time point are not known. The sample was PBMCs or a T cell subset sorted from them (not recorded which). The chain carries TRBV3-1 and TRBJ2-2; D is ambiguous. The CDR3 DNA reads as TGTGCCAGCGAGCGTTCGGACACCGGGGAGCTGTTTTTT. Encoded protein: CASERSDTGELFF.